Listed below are T cell receptor beta chains from one sample, sequenced in a study of blood T cell repertoires in COVID-19. Sequencing used immunoSEQ multiplex PCR; TCRdb keeps in-frame clones, though not all of them. Found here are around 60,000 clones, 72% of them singletons; the top ten hold roughly 5%. Sequenced input: peripheral blood. Every receptor here comes from an older woman with COVID-19, enrolled during active disease. CDR3s include the opening cysteine and the closing phenylalanine or tryptophan. A D gene is named only where the DNA matches it firmly. Part of the rows lack a size; the others show once, few, many or a class for expanded clones.

v_call,clone_size,d_call,cdr3_length,j_call,cdr3_aa,cdr3_nt
TRBV5-4,NA,TRBD1,15,TRBJ1-6,CASSLGQGGNSPLHF,TGTGCCAGCAGCCTCGGACAGGGCGGGAATTCACCCCTCCACTTT
TRBV10-3,NA,TRBD1,15,TRBJ1-2,CAIKGLDRGNYGYTF,TGTGCCATCAAGGGATTGGACAGGGGAAACTATGGCTACACCTTC
TRBV7-3,NA,TRBD1,15,TRBJ1-6,CASSRKGQGGSPLHF,TGTGCCAGCAGCCGGAAAGGACAGGGCGGTTCACCCCTCCACTTT
TRBV12-3/TRBV12-4,NA,NA,11,TRBJ2-3,CASGAQDTQYF,TGTGCCAGCGGGGCGCAAGATACGCAGTATTTT
TRBV4-1,once,TRBD1,15,TRBJ2-7,CASSQPGQGYYEQYF,TGCGCCAGCAGCCAACCCGGACAGGGGTACTACGAGCAGTACTTC
TRBV4-3,NA,NA,15,TRBJ2-1,CASSQAGDSYNEQFF,TGCGCCAGCAGCCAAGCGGGAGACTCCTACAATGAGCAGTTCTTC
TRBV19,NA,TRBD1,14,TRBJ1-2,CASIRTGGNYGYTF,TGTGCCAGTATACGGACAGGGGGTAACTATGGCTACACCTTC
TRBV19,NA,NA,16,TRBJ1-5,CASSPKGPYSNQPQHF,TGTGCCAGTAGTCCCAAGGGGCCTTATAGCAATCAGCCCCAGCATTTT
TRBV7-2,NA,NA,13,TRBJ2-3,CASSFTTTWGQYF,TGTGCCAGCAGCTTTACGACTACCTGGGGGCAGTATTTT
TRBV7-3,once,NA,13,TRBJ2-3,CASSSRDTDTQYF,TGTGCCAGCAGCTCCAGGGATACAGATACGCAGTATTTT
TRBV10-3,NA,TRBD2,17,TRBJ2-1,CATESGKGRGSYNEQFF,TGTGCCACCGAGAGCGGGAAAGGGAGGGGTTCCTACAATGAGCAGTTCTTC
TRBV6-2/TRBV6-3,many,TRBD1,13,TRBJ2-6,CASSHRGLDVLTF,TGTGCCAGCAGTCACAGGGGGTTAGACGTCCTGACTTTC
TRBV7-2,NA,TRBD1,14,TRBJ2-5,CASSPDRGPETQYF,TGTGCCAGCAGCCCGGACAGGGGGCCGGAGACCCAGTACTTC
TRBV20-1,once,NA,14,TRBJ1-2,CSASQRYPNYGYTF,TGCAGTGCTAGTCAGCGATATCCTAACTATGGCTACACCTTC
TRBV7-2,few,NA,13,TRBJ2-7,CASSLAGSYEQYF,TGTGCCAGCAGCTTAGCCGGCTCCTACGAGCAGTACTTC
TRBV5-1,NA,NA,14,TRBJ2-5,CASSPQGNQETQYF,TGCGCCAGCAGCCCACAGGGAAACCAAGAGACCCAGTACTTC
TRBV6-5,NA,NA,16,TRBJ1-3,CASSYTNRVPGNTIYF,TGTGCCAGCAGTTACACGAACAGGGTACCTGGAAACACCATATATTTT
TRBV2,NA,NA,14,TRBJ2-7,CASTRLVGSYEQYF,TGTGCCAGCACACGACTAGTAGGTTCCTACGAGCAGTACTTC
TRBV5-1,NA,NA,14,TRBJ1-1,CASSLFQGGTEAFF,TGCGCCAGCAGCTTGTTTCAGGGAGGCACTGAAGCTTTCTTT
TRBV5-6,NA,TRBD1,15,TRBJ2-1,CASQTGTGIYNEQFF,TGTGCCAGCCAAACCGGGACAGGTATCTACAATGAGCAGTTCTTC
TRBV6-1,NA,TRBD1,17,TRBJ1-6,CASSEAGQGAVDSPLHF,TGTGCCAGCAGTGAAGCGGGGCAGGGGGCGGTCGATTCACCCCTCCACTTT
TRBV29-1,NA,TRBD1,14,TRBJ1-2,CSITPGQGFYGYTF,TGCAGCATAACCCCGGGACAGGGGTTCTATGGCTACACCTTC
TRBV5-5,NA,TRBD1,16,TRBJ1-4,CASSLPPGGWDEKLFF,TGTGCCAGCAGCCTACCACCAGGGGGTTGGGATGAAAAACTGTTTTTT
TRBV19,few,NA,15,TRBJ2-2,CASSMGLMNTGELFF,TGTGCCAGTAGTATGGGACTGATGAACACCGGGGAGCTGTTTTTT
TRBV6-2/TRBV6-3,few,TRBD1,16,TRBJ2-2,CASSHPGQGATGELFF,TGTGCCAGCAGCCATCCGGGACAGGGGGCAACCGGGGAGCTGTTTTTT
TRBV14,once,TRBD1,16,TRBJ1-5,CASLRTGWVGNQPQHF,TGTGCCAGCCTCCGGACAGGGTGGGTGGGCAATCAGCCCCAGCATTTT
TRBV5-1,NA,NA,13,TRBJ1-1,CASSPYMNTEAFF,TGCGCCAGCAGCCCTTATATGAACACTGAAGCTTTCTTT
TRBV10-2,NA,TRBD1,11,TRBJ1-1,CATTGGGEAFF,TGCGCCACCACAGGGGGGGGCGAAGCTTTCTTT
TRBV27,NA,NA,16,TRBJ1-5,CASSLRGGRGNQPQHF,TGTGCCAGCAGTTTAAGAGGGGGAAGGGGCAATCAGCCCCAGCATTTT
TRBV10-2,NA,NA,16,TRBJ1-3,CASSESGRGIGNTIYF,TGCGCCAGCAGTGAGTCAGGCAGGGGAATAGGAAACACCATATATTTT
TRBV11-3,NA,NA,14,TRBJ2-3,CASSLFSSTDTQYF,TGTGCCAGCAGCTTATTCAGTAGCACAGATACGCAGTATTTT
TRBV20-1,NA,NA,12,TRBJ2-7,CSASQRGFEQYF,TGCAGTGCTAGTCAACGGGGGTTCGAGCAGTACTTC
TRBV18,NA,NA,13,TRBJ1-1,CASSQRGSTEAFF,TGTGCCAGCTCACAGCGGGGGTCCACTGAAGCTTTCTTT
TRBV13,NA,TRBD1,14,TRBJ1-4,CASSWGQGAGKLFF,TGTGCCAGCAGCTGGGGACAGGGGGCCGGAAAACTGTTTTTT
TRBV19,few,TRBD1,14,TRBJ1-2,CASSMAGQVYGYTF,TGTGCCAGTAGTATGGCAGGACAGGTCTATGGCTACACCTTC
TRBV2,NA,TRBD2,15,TRBJ2-1,CASSVSGGSYNEQFF,TGTGCCAGCAGTGTTAGCGGGGGCTCCTACAATGAGCAGTTCTTC
TRBV6-2/TRBV6-3,NA,TRBD2,15,TRBJ2-3,CASSLAGGFSDTQYF,TGTGCCAGCAGTCTAGCGGGGGGTTTTTCAGATACGCAGTATTTT
TRBV7-9,NA,NA,14,TRBJ1-4,CASSTTGFNEKLFF,TGTGCCAGCAGCACGACAGGTTTTAATGAAAAACTGTTTTTT
TRBV28,NA,NA,12,TRBJ2-1,CASSFQNNEQFF,TGTGCCAGCAGTTTCCAAAACAATGAGCAGTTCTTC
TRBV3-1/TRBV3-2,NA,NA,12,TRBJ2-3,CASSLLTDTQYF,TGTGCCAGCAGCCTACTCACAGATACGCAGTATTTT
TRBV9,NA,TRBD2,16,TRBJ2-7,CASSPRRGGAEYEQYF,TGTGCCAGCAGCCCCCGCCGCGGGGGGGCGGAATACGAGCAGTACTTC
TRBV6-5,NA,TRBD1,14,TRBJ2-1,CASSQGTVMGEQFF,TGTGCCAGCAGCCAGGGGACAGTCATGGGTGAGCAGTTCTTC
TRBV5-8,NA,TRBD2,14,TRBJ2-1,CASIKARGRANQFF,TGTGCCAGCATAAAGGCCCGAGGGAGGGCCAATCAGTTCTTC
TRBV29-1,few,NA,14,TRBJ1-1,CSAEVSPMNTEAFF,TGCAGCGCAGAGGTGAGCCCTATGAACACTGAAGCTTTCTTT
TRBV2,few,TRBD1,15,TRBJ1-3,CASKPTGGAGNTIYF,TGTGCCAGCAAGCCAACAGGGGGTGCTGGAAACACCATATATTTT
TRBV5-1,few,NA,16,TRBJ1-1,CASSSMPGDPSTEAFF,TGCGCCAGCAGCAGTATGCCGGGGGACCCGAGCACTGAAGCTTTCTTT
TRBV3-1/TRBV3-2,few,NA,14,TRBJ2-3,CASSQDGRLDTQYF,TGTGCCAGCAGCCAAGACGGGAGATTAGATACGCAGTATTTT
TRBV15,NA,TRBD2,17,TRBJ2-5,CATSRAPGAGLQETQYF,TGTGCCACCAGCAGAGCCCCCGGAGCGGGGCTACAAGAGACCCAGTACTTC
TRBV27,NA,NA,15,TRBJ2-6,CASSFGGFGANVLTF,TGTGCCAGCAGTTTTGGAGGGTTTGGGGCCAACGTCCTGACTTTC
TRBV7-2,NA,TRBD1,14,TRBJ1-2,CASSFGTAPYGYTF,TGTGCCAGCAGCTTTGGGACAGCTCCTTATGGCTACACCTTC
TRBV4-3,medium-sized,NA,13,TRBJ1-2,CASSQDRNYGYTF,TGCGCCAGCAGCCAAGATCGGAACTATGGCTACACCTTC
TRBV13,NA,NA,16,TRBJ1-1,CASSQLTGTMSTEAFF,TGTGCCAGCAGCCAACTCACAGGGACTATGAGCACTGAAGCTTTCTTT